This is a list of T cell receptor beta chains from one sample in a study of cytomegalovirus exposure and HLA in healthy donors. TCRdb's table, derived via immunoSEQ multiplex PCR, lists solely in-frame clones and lacks some. The table has around 140,000 clones, 60% to 80% seen once. What was sequenced was PBMCs. The source is a male donor in good health and CMV-seronegative. Each CDR3 is given with its conserved first and last residue. Fields, in order: V gene, clone size, D gene, J gene, CDR3 DNA, CDR3 protein. The D gene is left open where the match is weak. Some rows have no size entry. The others give once, few or many, or a class for an expanded clone.

TRBV30	-	TRBD2	TRBJ2-2	TGTGCCTGGAGGCCGGGGGGGCGAACCGGGGAGCTGTTTTTT	CAWRPGGRTGELFF
TRBV9	-	TRBD1	TRBJ1-3	TGTGCCAGCAGCGTAGGACCTGACAGGGTTGGAAACACCATATATTTT	CASSVGPDRVGNTIYF
TRBV20-1	-	-	TRBJ2-3	TGCAGTGCTTACAGGGCAGATACGCAGTATTTT	CSAYRADTQYF
TRBV7-2	-	-	TRBJ2-5	TGTGCCAGCAGCCAAACGCGGGGCGGGGAGACCCAGTACTTC	CASSQTRGGETQYF
TRBV5-8	-	-	TRBJ1-5	TGTGCCAGCAGCGATTACAGGGATTATAGCAATCAGCCCCAGCATTTT	CASSDYRDYSNQPQHF
TRBV4-3	-	-	TRBJ2-4	TGCGCCAGCAGCCCCGCGGGGGCCAAAAACATTCAGTACTTC	CASSPAGAKNIQYF
TRBV2	-	-	TRBJ1-2	TGTGCCAGACAACGGGGGACGAGGGGAGGCTACACCTTC	CARQRGTRGGYTF
TRBV6-1	-	-	TRBJ1-1	TGTGCCAGCAGTACCCGGGACTCGGGAGGAAAAGTTTTCTTT	CASSTRDSGGKVFF
TRBV4-3	few	-	TRBJ1-1	TGCGCCAGCAGCCCCCTGGGGGCAGGGGCCCTGAACACTGAAGCTTTCTTT	CASSPLGAGALNTEAFF
TRBV7-9	once	-	TRBJ1-2	TGTGCCAGCAGCCCAAACAATGGCTACACCTTC	CASSPNNGYTF
TRBV19	-	-	TRBJ1-3	TGTGCCAGTAGTGTTCAAATCTCTGGAAACACCATATATTTT	CASSVQISGNTIYF
TRBV7-9	-	TRBD2	TRBJ2-1	TGTGCCAGCAGCCCCGGGGGGAATGAGCAGTTCTTC	CASSPGGNEQFF
TRBV4-1	few	-	TRBJ2-7	TGCGCCAGCAGCCAAGTCCAAGGGGCGTTCTCCTACGAGCAGTACTTC	CASSQVQGAFSYEQYF
TRBV7-9	-	TRBD1	TRBJ2-6	TGTGCCAGCGCTAGGACAGGCTGGGCTGGGGCCAACGTCCTGACTTTC	CASARTGWAGANVLTF
TRBV6-5	few	-	TRBJ2-7	TGTGCCAGCCTTGGGGCTAACTCCTACGAGCAGTACTTC	CASLGANSYEQYF
TRBV12-1	-	-	TRBJ1-5	TGTGCCAGCAGCCCGCCGGGCAGGGGGTTCAATCAGCCCCAGCATTTT	CASSPPGRGFNQPQHF
TRBV7-8	-	-	TRBJ2-5	TGTGCCAGCAGACTCCGCCAAGAGACCCAGTACTTC	CASRLRQETQYF
TRBV7-9	-	TRBD1	TRBJ1-2	TGTGCCAGCAGCCCCCTGTGGGGACAGGGGGGCTATGGCTACACCTTC	CASSPLWGQGGYGYTF
TRBV10-3	-	-	TRBJ1-1	TGTGCCATCAGCGACGACAAGAACACTGAAGCTTTCTTT	CAISDDKNTEAFF
TRBV9	few	TRBD2	TRBJ2-3	TGTGCCAGCAGCCCAGGGACTAGCGGCTTAGATACGCAGTATTTT	CASSPGTSGLDTQYF
TRBV7-2	-	-	TRBJ2-1	TGTGCCAGCAGCCCCCGGACACGGACGAATGAGCAGTTCTTC	CASSPRTRTNEQFF
TRBV7-9	-	-	TRBJ1-5	TGTGCCAGCAGCTTCGGAGGTCAGCCCCAGCATTTT	CASSFGGQPQHF
TRBV7-9	-	TRBD1	TRBJ1-4	TGTGCCAGCAGCTTAGCCAGGGGGTCTGCGTATGAAAAACTGTTTTTT	CASSLARGSAYEKLFF
TRBV6-5	-	TRBD1	TRBJ2-2	TGTGCCAGTGCAAGGGGACAGGGGGCCGGCGGGGAGCTGTTTTTT	CASARGQGAGGELFF
TRBV7-2	once	-	TRBJ2-5	TGTGCCAGCAGCTTAGCGGGGGGACCAGAGACCCAGTACTTC	CASSLAGGPETQYF
TRBV27	-	-	TRBJ1-2	TGTGCCAGCAGCACACCGGGACATCGTACCTTC	CASSTPGHRTF
TRBV7-2	-	-	TRBJ2-7	TGTGCCAGCAGTACCGGTTACGAGCAGTACTTC	CASSTGYEQYF
TRBV2	-	TRBD1	TRBJ2-4	TGTGCCAGCCAGCCCGGGACAGGGGGAAGAAAAAACATTCAGTACTTC	CASQPGTGGRKNIQYF
TRBV9	-	TRBD2	TRBJ2-2	TGTGCCAGCAGCGTATTAGCGGGGGGCAATAACGGGGAGCTGTTTTTT	CASSVLAGGNNGELFF
TRBV6-1	many	-	TRBJ1-5	TGTGCCAGCAGTGAAGCGCGGGCAGCCTATCAGCCCCAGCATTTT	CASSEARAAYQPQHF
TRBV5-8	-	TRBD1	TRBJ1-2	TGTGCCAGCAGTCATACAGGGGGCTCTAACTATGGCTACACCTTC	CASSHTGGSNYGYTF
TRBV6-4	-	TRBD1	TRBJ2-2	TGTGCCAGCAGTGCTCGACAGGGGATAAACACCGGGGAGCTGTTTTTT	CASSARQGINTGELFF
TRBV30	few	-	TRBJ1-1	TGTGCCTGGAGTGTACAGGGCAGTGGGAGAGCTTTCTTT	CAWSVQGSGRAFF
TRBV6-1	-	-	TRBJ2-7	-	CASSTSTDSYEQYF
TRBV6-6	-	TRBD1	TRBJ2-3	TGTGCCACCGCGACGGGACAGGGAACAGATACGCAGTATTTT	CATATGQGTDTQYF
TRBV7-9	-	-	TRBJ1-2	TGTGCCAGCAACAGTAACTATGGCTACACCTTC	CASNSNYGYTF
TRBV11-2	-	-	TRBJ2-7	TGTGCCAGCAGCTTAGGGGAGAACTACGAGCAGTACTTC	CASSLGENYEQYF
TRBV6-4	-	TRBD1	TRBJ1-3	TGTGCCAGAAGACAGGGTGGAAACACCATATATTTT	CARRQGGNTIYF
TRBV19	-	-	TRBJ1-6	TGTGCCAGTAGTCTTCGACAGGCCCTTAATAATTCACCCCTCCACTTT	CASSLRQALNNSPLHF
TRBV4-2	-	-	TRBJ1-2	TGTGCCAGCAGCTGGGGGGACCGAGACTATGGCTACACCTTC	CASSWGDRDYGYTF
TRBV25-1	-	-	TRBJ1-5	TGTGCCAGCAGTGAAAGGGGAAGTCAGCCCCAGCATTTT	CASSERGSQPQHF
TRBV19	few	-	TRBJ1-5	TGTGCCAGTAGTTTCCTCGGGAATCAGCCCCAGCATTTT	CASSFLGNQPQHF
TRBV6-6	few	TRBD1	TRBJ1-2	TGTGCCAGCAGCCGGGACAGGGACTATGGCTACACCTTC	CASSRDRDYGYTF
TRBV6-6	few	-	TRBJ1-1	TGTGCCAGCGAAGGGAGGGGAGCTTTCTTT	CASEGRGAFF
TRBV5-4	-	TRBD1	TRBJ2-7	TGTGCCAGCAGCTTGGGGGGAAGTGGACAGGGCCTCTACTACGAGCAGTACTTC	CASSLGGSGQGLYYEQYF
TRBV6-5	-	-	TRBJ2-2	TGTGCCAGCAGTTACGACTCTGCTACCGGGGAGCTGTTTTTT	CASSYDSATGELFF
TRBV4-1	once	TRBD2	TRBJ2-7	TGCGCCAGCAGCCAAGTTCTAGCGGGGCCCTACGAGCAGTACTTC	CASSQVLAGPYEQYF
TRBV6-6	few	-	TRBJ1-2	TGTGCCAACCCGATCCTCTCAGGGAACTATGGCTACACCTTC	CANPILSGNYGYTF